The 2 T cell receptor beta chains listed next were all sequenced from one sample in a study of response to subunit inactivated influenza vaccine. TCRdb re-called the RT-PCR reads with MiXCR, one entry per CDR3 protein. The repertoire holds 450,000 to 550,000 distinct CDR3 sequences, with over 25% as singletons. The material was CD4+ T cells sorted from PBMCs, obtained about 5 days after vaccination. All receptors come from a man over 45 who received an inactivated influenza vaccine.

This clonotype showed up just a few times. The junction differs from germline at one of its ends, possibly a read error. This chain links TRBV6-1 with TRBJ1-1; D gene ambiguous. Germline values: CDR1 MNHNS, CDR2 SASEGT. The CDR3 has 11 residues. The CDR3 reads CASRAELSPLF. CDR3 sequence (DNA): TGTGCCAGCAGAGCTGAGCTATCCCCACTCTTT.

The V call is TRBV11-2, the J call TRBJ2-5; 10 bases align to TRBD2. The CDR3 sequence is 16 residues long. Germline V gene data show CDR1 as SGHAT and CDR2 as FQNNGV. V was clipped by 4 bases and J by 2 bases; unmatched bases: 7. The CDR3 DNA is TGTGCCAGCAGCTCCATAGCGGGGGGCGGGCAAGAGACCCAGTACTTC. Its translation is CASSSIAGGGQETQYF.